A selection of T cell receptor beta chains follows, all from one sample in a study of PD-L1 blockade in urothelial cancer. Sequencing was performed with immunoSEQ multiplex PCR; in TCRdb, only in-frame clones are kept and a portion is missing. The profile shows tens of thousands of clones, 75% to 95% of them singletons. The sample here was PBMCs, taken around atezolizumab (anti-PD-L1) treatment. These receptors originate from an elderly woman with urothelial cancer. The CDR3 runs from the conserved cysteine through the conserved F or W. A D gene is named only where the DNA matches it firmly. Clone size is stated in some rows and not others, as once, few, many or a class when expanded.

CDR3: CASSPQREGGFF; DNA: TGTGCCAGCAGTCCGCAACGGGAGGGGGGGTTCTTC; D: TRBD2; size: -; V: TRBV28; J: TRBJ2-1
CDR3: CASSSGQATEAFF; DNA: TGTGCCAGCAGCTCTGGACAGGCAACTGAAGCTTTCTTT; D: TRBD1; size: -; V: TRBV6-6; J: TRBJ1-1
CDR3: CASSLAREYEQYF; DNA: TGTGCCAGCAGCTTGGCGCGGGAATACGAGCAGTACTTC; D: -; size: once; V: TRBV5-4; J: TRBJ2-7
CDR3: CASSSPGQGNQPQHF; DNA: TGTGCCAGCAGTTCCCCGGGACAGGGCAATCAGCCCCAGCATTTT; D: TRBD1; size: -; V: TRBV6-5; J: TRBJ1-5
CDR3: CASSLHSSGSPYF; DNA: TGTGCCAGCAGCCTCCATTCGAGCGGGAGTCCGTATTTT; D: TRBD2; size: few; V: TRBV7-3; J: TRBJ2-3
CDR3: CASSRTVAGAGRENIQYF; DNA: TGTGCCAGCAGCCGGACCGTGGCGGGAGCGGGACGGGAGAACATTCAGTACTTC; D: TRBD2; size: -; V: TRBV4-2; J: TRBJ2-4
CDR3: CAWSVSSPGRTEAFF; DNA: TGTGCCTGGAGTGTAAGTTCTCCAGGGAGGACTGAAGCTTTCTTT; D: -; size: -; V: TRBV30; J: TRBJ1-1
CDR3: CATSREGLKNTEAFF; DNA: TGTGCCACCAGCAGAGAGGGGCTTAAGAACACTGAAGCTTTCTTT; D: -; size: -; V: TRBV15; J: TRBJ1-1
CDR3: CASSPRSGGGLDTQYF; DNA: TGTGCCAGCAGCCCACGGTCGGGGGGCGGGTTAGATACGCAGTATTTT; D: -; size: -; V: TRBV13; J: TRBJ2-3
CDR3: CASSIAAGAYEQYF; DNA: TGTGCCAGTAGTATAGCGGCGGGGGCCTACGAGCAGTACTTC; D: TRBD2; size: -; V: TRBV19; J: TRBJ2-7
CDR3: CASSWGGTTEAFF; DNA: TGCGCCAGCAGCTGGGGAGGGACCACTGAAGCTTTCTTT; D: -; size: -; V: TRBV5-1; J: TRBJ1-1
CDR3: CASSDWGLSNQPQHF; DNA: TGTGCCAGCAGTGATTGGGGGCTGAGCAATCAGCCCCAGCATTTT; D: -; size: -; V: TRBV6-1; J: TRBJ1-5
CDR3: CASSLARLAGGDTQYF; DNA: TGCGCCAGCAGCTTGGCGAGACTAGCGGGAGGCGATACGCAGTATTTT; D: TRBD2; size: once; V: TRBV5-1; J: TRBJ2-3
CDR3: CASSPEGRWYNEQFF; DNA: TGTGCCAGTAGTCCGGAGGGCCGGTGGTACAATGAGCAGTTCTTC; D: -; size: -; V: TRBV19; J: TRBJ2-1
CDR3: CASSIGRADTQYF; DNA: TGTGCCAGTAGTATCGGGAGGGCAGATACGCAGTATTTT; D: TRBD2; size: once; V: TRBV19; J: TRBJ2-3
CDR3: CASSYLPSGGSRQPQHF; DNA: TGTGCCAGCAGTTACCTCCCCTCAGGGGGCTCCCGTCAGCCCCAGCATTTT; D: TRBD1; size: -; V: TRBV28; J: TRBJ1-5
CDR3: CASSVVTSGGEQFF; DNA: TGTGCCAGCAGCGTAGTCACTAGCGGAGGAGAGCAGTTCTTC; D: TRBD2; size: -; V: TRBV9; J: TRBJ2-1
CDR3: CASSLLSVNYGYTF; DNA: TGTGCCAGCAGCTTACTCAGCGTAAACTATGGCTACACCTTC; D: -; size: few; V: TRBV7-9; J: TRBJ1-2
CDR3: CASSASGAYEQYF; DNA: TGTGCCAGCAGTGCGTCCGGGGCCTACGAGCAGTACTTC; D: -; size: -; V: TRBV6-6; J: TRBJ2-7
CDR3: CASSFWAESNEKLFF; DNA: TGTGCCAGCAGTTTTTGGGCAGAATCTAATGAAAAACTGTTTTTT; D: -; size: -; V: TRBV27; J: TRBJ1-4
CDR3: CASSSSGTYNEQFF; DNA: TGTGCCAGCAGCAGTAGCGGAACCTACAATGAGCAGTTCTTC; D: -; size: -; V: TRBV7-8; J: TRBJ2-1
CDR3: CASSFSLAGAGELFF; DNA: TGTGCCAGCAGCTTTTCACTAGCGGGAGCCGGGGAGCTGTTTTTT; D: TRBD2; size: -; V: TRBV7-3; J: TRBJ2-2
CDR3: CARASSGVVSEQFF; DNA: TGTGCCAGAGCTTCAAGCGGGGTAGTTAGTGAGCAGTTCTTC; D: TRBD2; size: -; V: TRBV6-5; J: TRBJ2-1
CDR3: CASSLSGNGRETQYF; DNA: TGTGCCAGCAGTTTGAGCGGGAACGGTCGAGAGACCCAGTACTTC; D: TRBD2; size: -; V: TRBV28; J: TRBJ2-5
CDR3: CASKGTASNYGYTF; DNA: TGTGCCAGCAAAGGGACAGCATCTAACTATGGCTACACCTTC; D: TRBD1; size: once; V: TRBV28; J: TRBJ1-2